This T cell receptor beta chain was observed in a study of T cell repertoires in cytomegalovirus infection. Looking at the study overall: TCR beta signatures that were public indicated CMV infection and matching HLA type. General study findings and limits: CMV carriers with the relevant HLA were identified by cumulative public TCR beta family frequency. Ex vivo, HLA-C-restricted CMV-specific TCR beta clonotypes prevailed over the rest of the response.

TCRdb used MiXCR to reprocess the reads, holding one entry per CDR3 protein. The sample carries 200,000 to 250,000 distinct CDR3 sequences, about 20% recorded once. This clonotype was observed many times. Its cognate antigen is unknown. The germline V and J ends were trimmed by 5 bases and 0 bases, with 11 bases remaining between them. The CDR3 extends over 15 amino acids. Per the germline V gene, CDR1 is SGHVS and CDR2 is FNYEAQ. V gene TRBV7-6 combines with J gene TRBJ1-3, with D perhaps TRBD1 (6 bases). The receptor was derived from a human donor in good health (CMV status not recorded). Some clones in this sample may be carry-over from other donors' samples. Sequencing was performed on CD8+ T cells from PBMCs. The CDR3 nucleotides are TGTGCCAGCAGCCGCGACAGGAGCTCTGGAAACACCATATATTTT. This codes for CASSRDRSSGNTIYF. Filled out from reference TRBV7-6 and TRBJ1-3, the complete variable domain reads GAGVSQSPRYKVTKRGQDVALRCDPISGHVSLYWYRQALGQGPEFLTYFNYEAQQDKSGLPNDRFSAERPEGSISTLTIQRTEQRDSAMYRCASSRDRSSGNTIYFGEGSWLTVV.